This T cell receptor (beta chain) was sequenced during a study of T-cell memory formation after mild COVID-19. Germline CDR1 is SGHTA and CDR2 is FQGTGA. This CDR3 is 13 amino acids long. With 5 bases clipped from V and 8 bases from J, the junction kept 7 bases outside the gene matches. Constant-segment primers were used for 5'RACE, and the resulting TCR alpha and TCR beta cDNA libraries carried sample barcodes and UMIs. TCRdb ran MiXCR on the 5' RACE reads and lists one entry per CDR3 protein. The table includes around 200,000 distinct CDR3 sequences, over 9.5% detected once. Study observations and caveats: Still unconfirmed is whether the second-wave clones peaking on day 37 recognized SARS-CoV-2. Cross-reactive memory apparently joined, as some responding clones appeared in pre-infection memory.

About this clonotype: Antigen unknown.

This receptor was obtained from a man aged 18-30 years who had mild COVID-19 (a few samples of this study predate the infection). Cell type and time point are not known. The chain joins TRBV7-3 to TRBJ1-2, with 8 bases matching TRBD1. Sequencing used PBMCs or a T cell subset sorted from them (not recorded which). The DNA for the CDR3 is TGTGCCAGCAGCGCTCAAGGACAGGGAGGCTACACCTTC. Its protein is CASSAQGQGGYTF.